This entry lists 24 T cell receptor beta chains sequenced from one sample in a study of T cells after posttransplantation cyclophosphamide. Methotrexate plus calcineurin inhibitor accompanied controls' myeloablative marrow transplants; sampling was 1 year later. Sequenced by immunoSEQ multiplex PCR; TCRdb stores in-frame clones only, minus some. This sample has approximately 16,000 clones, with over 75% found just once. The sample in question was PBMCs, obtained after an allogeneic stem cell transplant with a calcineurin inhibitor and methotrexate. The origin of the receptors is a male patient in his forties or fifties who received an allogeneic stem cell transplant from an unrelated donor, was CMV-positive, and had chronic GVHD only. Some of the T cells may derive from the graft donor.

This clone is a singleton in its sample. The chain is built from TRBV5-1 and TRBJ2-1; D perhaps matches TRBD1 (6 bases). This CDR3 has 13 residues. The germline V gene encodes CDR1 SGHRS and CDR2 YFSETQ. V shed 8 bases and J shed 8 bases, with 17 bases lying between them. The CDR3: CASNRVWGDEQFF. CDR3 sequence (DNA): TGCGCCAGTAACAGGGTCTGGGGAGATGAGCAGTTCTTC.

The J gene is TRBJ2-2, the V gene TRBV7-3; 8 bases are shared with TRBD2. Trimming cost V 0 bases and J 3 bases; bases outside gene matches: 3. Germline assignment: CDR1 SGHTA and CDR2 FQGTGA. This CDR3 is built from 16 residues. The CDR3 loop reads CASSLTGLGYTGELFF. The CDR3 nucleotides are TGTGCCAGCAGCTTAACGGGACTAGGTTACACCGGGGAGCTGTTTTTT.

This clone occurred a few times. J is TRBJ2-5 and V is TRBV7-9, with D hard to call. CDR3 length equals 14 residues. Looked up from germline, CDR1 is SEHNR and CDR2 is FQNEAQ (reference sequence). V shed 3 bases and J shed 3 bases, with 11 bases lying between them. The CDR3 nucleotides are TGTGCCAGCAGCTTCACCAAAGCAAAAGAGACCCAGTACTTC. It encodes CASSFTKAKETQYF.

This chain's CDR3 is CASSRTGKGETQYF. The CDR3 nucleotides read TGTGCCAGCAGCCGTACAGGGAAGGGGGAGACCCAGTACTTC. The rearrangement uses TRBV7-6 and TRBJ2-5, with D tentatively TRBD1 (6 bases). The CDR3 consists of 14 residues. Deletions cut 5 bases from V and 5 bases from J, with 15 bases between. Germline CDR1 and CDR2: SGHVS and FNYEAQ.

The chain combines TRBV19 with TRBJ2-5, with 14 positions matching TRBD2. The assigned J gene may be wrong: the sequence end matches TRBJ2-7 better. The CDR3 has 17 residues. Germline V gene sequence: CDR1 LNHDA, CDR2 SQIVND (reference sequence). The CDR3 is CASSDQGTSGSIYEQYF. In DNA form, the CDR3 reads TGTGCCAGTAGTGACCAAGGGACTAGCGGGAGTATCTACGAGCAGTACTTC.

V and J are TRBV14 and TRBJ1-3, with unresolved D. Germline CDR1 is SGHDN and CDR2 is FVKESK. V was shortened by 4 bases and J by 2 bases, with 12 bases between the two germline ends. This CDR3 comprises 15 residues. CDR3 amino acids: CASSLDYGTGNTIYF. As DNA, the CDR3 is TGTGCCAGCAGCCTGGACTACGGGACTGGAAACACCATATATTTT.

CDR3 bases: TGTGCCAGCAGCTTAGGGGGACTAGCGGGATTTGAGCAGTTCTTC. This encodes CASSLGGLAGFEQFF. This chain links TRBV7-2 with TRBJ2-1; 13 bases align to TRBD2. The CDR3 consists of 15 residues. Germline CDR1 and CDR2: SGHTA and FQGNSA. Germline trimming cut 1 base from V and 9 bases from J; bases unmatched to any gene: 3.

This clone was detected only a few times. The DNA of the CDR3 is TGTGCCAGTAGTCAGACGGACAGGGTTAATGAAAAACTGTTTTTT. Translation: CASSQTDRVNEKLFF. The genes are TRBV19 and TRBJ1-4; 8 bases line up with TRBD1. Germline V lookup: CDR1 LNHDA, CDR2 SQIVND (reference sequence). V trimming: 5 bases; J trimming: 4 bases; junction bases outside the gene matches: 6. The CDR3 has 15 amino acids.

A single count supports this clone. This chain joins TRBV7-9 and TRBJ2-7; D might be TRBD1 (5 bases). Germline lookup yields CDR1 SEHNR and CDR2 FQNEAQ (reference sequence). The CDR3 consists of 13 residues. Trimming took off 5 bases at V and 1 base at J, with 9 bases between the two ends. As DNA, the CDR3 is TGTGCCAGCAGCCACAGGCATTCCTACGAGCAGTACTTC. It codes for CASSHRHSYEQYF.

The chain uses TRBV5-4 and TRBJ2-3, with TRBD2 identical over 7 bases. This CDR3 is 16 amino acids long. V lost 3 bases and J lost 1; bases outside the gene matches: 8. Germline V gene data show CDR1 as SGHNT and CDR2 as YYREEE (reference sequence). Here the CDR3 DNA reads TGTGCCAGCAGCTCTCTGGTTCTAGCGGGCACAGATACGCAGTATTTT. Amino acid sequence: CASSSLVLAGTDTQYF.

V and J are TRBV5-1 and TRBJ2-3; unclear D gene. The V gene's germline CDR1 is SGHRS and CDR2 YFSETQ. There are 15 residues in the CDR3. V was clipped by 2 bases and J by 4 bases, with 14 bases between them. CDR3 residues: CASSFDTPGPDTQYF. The CDR3, as DNA: TGCGCCAGCAGCTTTGATACACCAGGCCCAGATACGCAGTATTTT.

The chain combines TRBV6-5 with TRBJ2-1; 10 bases fit TRBD2. Germline V gene data show CDR1 as MNHEY and CDR2 as SVGAGI. The CDR3 runs to 14 residues. J was trimmed by 4 bases and V by 7 bases; bases with no gene match: 4. CDR3 DNA sequence: TGTGCCAGCACTAGCGGGAGTTCGTACAATGAGCAGTTCTTC. It codes for CASTSGSSYNEQFF.

The J gene is TRBJ2-7, the V gene TRBV11-3, with D possibly matching TRBD2 (6 bases). V dropped 4 bases and J dropped 0 bases, with 10 bases sitting between them. From germline, CDR1 is SGHNT and CDR2 YENEEA. This CDR3 spans 14 amino acids. The CDR3 sequence is CASSSGRLSYEQYF. Written as DNA, the CDR3 is TGTGCCAGCAGCTCCGGGAGACTCTCCTACGAGCAGTACTTC.

The chain uses TRBV11-2 and TRBJ1-2; the D is unclear. Trimming shortened V by 1 base and J by 8 bases, and 14 bases separated the two germline ends. The V gene's germline CDR1 is SGHAT and CDR2 FQNNGV. This CDR3 has 14 amino acids. The CDR3 DNA is TGTGCCAGCAGCTTAGGCGGCGCCGCCGAGGGCTACACCTTC. It is translated as CASSLGGAAEGYTF.

The chain links TRBV10-2 to TRBJ1-3; TRBD1 agrees at 7 bases. The CDR3 spans 15 residues. Germline V gene lookup returns CDR1 WSHSY and CDR2 SAAADI. Trimming cost V 3 bases and J 5 bases; bases outside gene matches: 7. CDR3 sequence reads: CASSERGQPRNTIYF. The CDR3 DNA sequence: TGCGCCAGCAGTGAACGGGGACAGCCACGAAACACCATATATTTT.

V and J are TRBV18 and TRBJ1-6; the D is unclear. This CDR3 region has 14 residues. The germline V gene encodes CDR1 KGHSH and CDR2 LQKENI. V was clipped by 3 bases and J by 8 bases, with 11 bases between them. For the CDR3, the DNA is TGTGCCAGCTCACCCGAGGCCTACGATTCACCCCTCCACTTT. Its translation: CASSPEAYDSPLHF. The full variable domain, in which reference TRBV18 and TRBJ1-6 provide the parts outside the CDR3, is NAGVMQNPRHLVRRRGQEARLRCSPMKGHSHVYWYRQLPEEGLKFMVYLQKENIIDESGMPKERFSAEFPKEGPSILRIQQVVRGDSAAYFCASSPEAYDSPLHFGNGTRLTVT.

The rearrangement uses TRBV6-1 and TRBJ2-3, with 7 bases that match TRBD1. The length of the CDR3 is 17 residues. The V and J ends lost 4 bases and 0 bases, in that order; junction bases with no gene match: 10. Germline V gene data show CDR1 as MNHNS and CDR2 as SASEGT. The CDR3 DNA reads TGTGCCAGCAGTGTCCTCCGGGACAGCCATAGCACAGATACGCAGTATTTT. Amino acids: CASSVLRDSHSTDTQYF.

In this sample, this clone turned up once. The J gene is TRBJ2-2, the V gene TRBV27; D may be TRBD2 (5 bases). V was pared by 8 bases and J by 5 bases, with 18 bases between. Germline V CDR1 and CDR2: MNHEY, SMNVEV (reference sequence). The CDR3 has 15 residues. CDR3 sequence: CASSSRAGRTGELFF. The CDR3 DNA sequence: TGTGCCAGCTCCTCGCGGGCTGGAAGGACCGGGGAGCTGTTTTTT.

The chain carries TRBV11-3 and TRBJ2-5; D uncertain. The length of the CDR3 is 14 residues. Between the trimmed V and J ends, which lost 0 bases and 3 bases, there was a span of 8 bases. Germline CDR1 reads SGHNT; CDR2 reads YENEEA. CDR3 region: CASSLEAVEETQYF. The CDR3 nucleotides read TGTGCCAGCAGCTTAGAGGCAGTCGAAGAGACCCAGTACTTC.

The chain couples TRBV4-1 to TRBJ2-6; 9 bases align to TRBD1. Germline loops: CDR1 MGHRA, CDR2 YSYEKL. This CDR3 is 16 amino acids long. The V gene end was trimmed by 6 bases and the J gene end by 2 bases; junction bases not matched to a gene: 5. The CDR3 spells CASRTGGSAGANVLTF. The CDR3 nucleotides are TGCGCCAGCAGAACAGGGGGCAGCGCTGGGGCCAACGTCCTGACTTTC.

This chain connects TRBV7-9 to TRBJ1-1; D unclear. The CDR3 length is 16 residues. From germline, CDR1 is SEHNR and CDR2 FQNEAQ (reference sequence). V lost 3 bases, J lost 1 base, and 15 bases lay in between. The CDR3 nucleotides are TGTGCCAGCAGCTTGATCCCGAGCGTGAGGAACACTGAAGCTTTCTTT. The encoded protein is CASSLIPSVRNTEAFF.

This chain connects TRBV11-2 to TRBJ2-5; 10 bases fit TRBD2. The CDR3 has 15 amino acids. Germline V gene sequence: CDR1 SGHAT, CDR2 FQNNGV. V shed 3 bases, J shed 2 bases, and the junction held 3 bases outside the gene matches. The CDR3 nucleotides read TGTGCCAGCAGCTTGGGGACTAGCGAGCAAGAGACCCAGTACTTC. Translation gives CASSLGTSEQETQYF.

The J gene is TRBJ2-7, the V gene TRBV5-4, with 10 positions matching TRBD2. This CDR3 comprises 16 residues. Germline trimming cut 4 bases from V and 5 bases from J; bases unmatched to any gene: 12. The germline V gene has CDR1 SGHNT and CDR2 YYREEE (reference sequence). The CDR3 spells CASSRQSAGGHDEQYF. The CDR3, as DNA: TGTGCCAGCAGCCGGCAGTCAGCGGGAGGGCACGACGAGCAGTACTTC.

The chain recombines TRBV11-3 with TRBJ2-1; D unresolved. Between the trimmed V and J ends, which lost 0 bases and 9 bases, there was a span of 15 bases. Germline V gives CDR1 SGHNT, CDR2 YENEEA. This CDR3 contains 15 residues. The CDR3: CASSLDGPRIGEQFF. For the CDR3, the DNA is TGTGCCAGCAGCTTAGATGGTCCCAGGATTGGTGAGCAGTTCTTC.